This T cell receptor (beta chain) was observed in a study of blood T cell repertoires in COVID-19. Overall study context: COVID-19 samples from acute and convalescent phases originated in the United States, Italy and Spain.

In the authors' workflow: Reference gene primer amplification yielded estimated nucleated cell counts. This table comes from immunoSEQ multiplex PCR, and its TCRdb copy is limited to in-frame clones, with some not included. V, J and clone size reflect that table, while D and trimming were determined from the DNA. Here the sample spans 160,000 or so clones, 80% to 95% being singletons. The source material was peripheral blood. The source of this sequence is a woman aged 55-75 years with COVID-19, enrolled during active disease.

This CDR3 is CASSQELNRINQPQHF. The CDR3 DNA follows: TGCGCCAGCAGCCAAGAATTAAACAGAATAAATCAGCCCCAGCATTTT. V is TRBV4-1 and J is TRBJ1-5; D gene ambiguous. This CDR3 is built from 16 residues. Trimming took 0 bases from V and 4 from J, leaving 13 bases between them. From germline, CDR1 is MGHRA and CDR2 YSYEKL.